This T cell receptor (beta chain) was recorded in a study of molecular identifiers for immune sequencing clone quantification. This clonotype was counted ten times or more. Libraries of bulk TCR were made by previously described methods (with listed TCR primers). TCRdb recomputed calls from the PCR reads with MiXCR, one row per CDR3 protein. The sample has 100,000 or so distinct CDR3 sequences, roughly a fifth seen once. V was clipped by 4 bases and J by 2 bases; unmatched bases: 9. CDR1 and CDR2 (germline): SGHNT, YYREEE (reference sequence). The CDR3 is made up of 15 amino acids. This rearrangement joins TRBV5-4 to TRBJ2-7; 7 nucleotides agree with TRBD1. The TCR originated in a human donor in good health. Some libraries in this study had Jurkat cell RNA spiked in. Sequencing was performed on naive CD8+ T cells from blood, with Jurkat cell RNA spiked in. Sample subset: FACS-sorted CD8+CD4-CCR7+CD45RA+ naive T cells. CDR3: CASSPEGDSAYEQYF. CDR3 nucleotides: TGTGCCAGCAGCCCTGAGGGGGACAGCGCCTACGAGCAGTACTTC.